This T cell receptor beta chain was obtained from a study of blood T cell repertoires in COVID-19. Study-wide background: COVID-19 samples collected from the United States, Italy and Spain covered acute and convalescent phases. From T cells, B-cell-depleted T cells, or PBMCs came the material, which was cDNA or gDNA.

This CDR3 has 15 residues. Germline lookup yields CDR1 LNHDA and CDR2 SQIVND (reference sequence). V was clipped by 5 bases and J by 6 bases, with 19 bases between them. TCRdb keeps only in-frame clones here, not all; method: immunoSEQ multiplex PCR. The profile shows more than 150,000 clones, approximately 86% of them singletons. This TCR was recovered from a middle-aged man with active or convalescent COVID-19. The chain links TRBV19 to TRBJ1-2; D possibly corresponds to TRBD1 (6 bases). The sample comprised peripheral blood. CDR3 region: CASSSGRIQGNGYTF. The CDR3 bases are TGTGCCAGTAGTTCCGGACGGATTCAGGGGAATGGCTACACCTTC.